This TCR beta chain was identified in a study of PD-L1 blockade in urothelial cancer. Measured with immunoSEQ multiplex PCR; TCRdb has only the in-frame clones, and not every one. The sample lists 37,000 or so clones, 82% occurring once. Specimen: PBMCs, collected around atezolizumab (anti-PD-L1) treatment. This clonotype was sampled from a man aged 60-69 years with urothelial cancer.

This CDR3 reads CARSLIWGDCGYTF. The CDR3 DNA reads as TGTGCCAGAAGCTTGATCTGGGGGGACTGTGGCTACACCTTC. The J gene is TRBJ1-2, the V gene TRBV5-3; perhaps TRBD1 as D (5 bases). TRBV5-3 is an ORF, and what it does is uncertain. This CDR3 spans 14 amino acids. The V gene lost 1 base and the J gene lost 7 bases, with 14 bases spanning the gap.